The next 20 T cell receptor beta chains were all read from a single sample in a study of cytomegalovirus exposure and HLA in healthy donors. With 60 Vbeta and 13 Jbeta primers, the PCR was carried out. The table came from immunoSEQ multiplex PCR; TCRdb's copy has only in-frame clones and leaves some out. Altogether over 75,000 clones are present, more than 60% being singletons, with the ten largest covering over 15%. The sample comprised PBMCs. All receptors come from a man aged 60 to 75 in good health and CMV-seropositive.

The V call is TRBV2, the J call TRBJ2-7; D perhaps matches TRBD1 (5 bases). V dropped 8 bases and J dropped 0 bases, with 11 bases sitting between them. The CDR3 covers 13 residues. From germline, CDR1 is SNHLY and CDR2 FYNNEI. This chain's CDR3 is CASRVDSSYEQYF. CDR3 DNA: TGTGCCAGCCGGGTAGACAGCTCCTACGAGCAGTACTTC.

This clone was counted a few times. The V gene is TRBV5-6, the J gene TRBJ2-6; D uncertain. Trimming cost V 0 bases and J 2 bases, with 6 bases left between them. The CDR3 contains 15 residues. The V gene's germline CDR1 is SGHDT and CDR2 YYEEEE. For the CDR3, the DNA is TGTGCCAGCAGCTTGGCGCGGACTGGGGCCAACGTCCTGACTTTC. This encodes CASSLARTGANVLTF.

The chain carries TRBV6-1 and TRBJ2-3; maybe TRBD2 (6 bases). V was cut by 0 bases and J by 0 bases, with 7 bases left in between. The CDR3 totals 15 residues. Germline V gives CDR1 MNHNS, CDR2 SASEGT. CDR3 sequence (DNA): TGTGCCAGCAGTGAAGCAGGGAGGAGCACAGATACGCAGTATTTT. It yields the protein CASSEAGRSTDTQYF.

The chain carries TRBV19 and TRBJ2-7, with a tentative D call TRBD1 (6 bases). V shed 6 bases and J shed 7 bases, with 16 bases lying between them. The germline V gene encodes CDR1 LNHDA and CDR2 SQIVND (reference sequence). This CDR3 has 13 residues. The DNA for the CDR3 is TGTGCCAGTAGGGGGACACCTTCGGGTGAGCAGTACTTC. It specifies CASRGTPSGEQYF.

The CDR3 DNA reads as TGTGCCATCAGTCCCGCCAAAGGGGTCTATGGCTACACCTTC. Its translation is CAISPAKGVYGYTF. V usage is TRBV10-3 and J usage is TRBJ1-2; maybe TRBD1 (5 bases). CDR1 is ENHRY, CDR2 SYGVKD, per germline. Trimming left V 5 bases short and J 4 bases short, with 14 bases between. The CDR3 is made up of 14 amino acids.

This sequence joins TRBV7-2 and TRBJ2-3; tentatively, D is TRBD2 (6 bases). Trimming pared 3 bases from V and 8 bases from J, leaving 15 bases between. The CDR3 has 14 residues. CDR1 SGHTA and CDR2 FQGNSA come from the germline V gene. This CDR3 is CASSFRPQGGTQYF. CDR3 in DNA: TGTGCCAGCAGCTTCCGTCCGCAGGGAGGTACGCAGTATTTT.

This clone was seen just once. The chain recombines TRBV2 with TRBJ2-7; tentatively, D is TRBD1 (5 bases). The CDR3 spans 15 residues. V was trimmed by 2 bases and J by 2 bases, leaving 13 bases between them. Germline CDR1 reads SNHLY; CDR2 reads FYNNEI. CDR3 nucleotide sequence: TGTGCCAGCAGTGAACACAGGTACAAGACCTACGAGCAGTACTTC. It translates to CASSEHRYKTYEQYF.

This clone was observed once. This rearrangement joins TRBV7-9 to TRBJ2-2; 7 positions agree with TRBD2. Germline CDR1 reads SEHNR; CDR2 reads FQNEAQ (reference sequence). The CDR3 spans 12 residues. V lost 10 bases to trimming and J lost 4 bases; unmatched junction nucleotides: 3. CDR3: CATGGGTGELFF. CDR3 coding DNA: TGTGCCACAGGCGGGGGCACCGGGGAGCTGTTTTTT. The full variable domain, in which reference TRBV7-9 and TRBJ2-2 provide the parts outside the CDR3, is DTGVSQNPRHKITKRGQNVTFRCDPISEHNRLYWYRQTLGQGPEFLTYFQNEAQLEKSRLLSDRFSAERPKGSFSTLEIQRTEQGDSAMYLCATGGGTGELFFGEGSRLTVL.

The chain has TRBV9 and TRBJ1-2; maybe TRBD1 (5 bases). CDR1 is SGDLS and CDR2 is YYNGEE in the germline V gene. V lost 3 bases and J 7 bases, leaving 10 bases between the germline ends. The CDR3 runs to 12 residues. CDR3 DNA: TGTGCCAGCAGCGGCCAGGGTCGTGGCTACACCTTC. Residues: CASSGQGRGYTF.

The chain carries TRBV7-2 and TRBJ2-2, with D unclear. Looked up from germline, CDR1 is SGHTA and CDR2 is FQGNSA. There are 14 residues in the CDR3. Trimming pared 5 bases from V and 4 bases from J, leaving 11 bases between. The CDR3 nucleotides read TGTGCCAGCAGCGGCAGAAGACTCACCGGGGAGCTGTTTTTT. Its translation is CASSGRRLTGELFF.

The sample holds a few counts of this clone. This chain uses TRBV6-5 with TRBJ2-7; unclear D gene. This CDR3 contains 13 residues. Germline V lookup: CDR1 MNHEY, CDR2 SVGAGI. Trimming removed 4 bases at V and 4 bases at J, with 11 bases between. In DNA form, the CDR3 reads TGTGCCAGCAGTTTTCACAGTTCGTACGAGCAGTACTTC. Translated: CASSFHSSYEQYF.

V is TRBV9 and J is TRBJ2-5; D possibly corresponds to TRBD2 (6 bases). The J call is in doubt because the DNA end fits TRBJ2-7 better. This CDR3 region has 14 residues. The germline V gene encodes CDR1 SGDLS and CDR2 YYNGEE. Here the CDR3 DNA reads TGTGCCAGCAGCCTCGGGACTCACGGTGGCGAGCAGTACTTC. This codes for CASSLGTHGGEQYF.

This clone was recorded a few times. The chain recombines TRBV10-3 with TRBJ1-2; 7 bases align to TRBD1. The CDR3 covers 13 residues. Germline lookup yields CDR1 ENHRY and CDR2 SYGVKD. V shed 6 bases, J shed 9 bases, and the junction held 10 bases outside the gene matches. CDR3 DNA: TGTGCCATCAGCCGCGGGACAGACGGCCGCTACACCTTC. Its protein is CAISRGTDGRYTF.

The chain links TRBV27 to TRBJ2-7; 7 bases map to TRBD1. From germline, CDR1 is MNHEY and CDR2 SMNVEV (reference sequence). This CDR3 contains 16 residues. V gave up 2 bases and J gave up 2 bases; unmatched junction bases: 9. The CDR3 reads CASSLAPGTVTYEQYF. For the CDR3, the DNA is TGTGCCAGCAGTTTAGCACCGGGGACAGTCACCTACGAGCAGTACTTC.

The V gene is TRBV27, the J gene TRBJ2-5; no reliable D call. The J call may be incorrect, as the DNA end agrees better with TRBJ2-7. Germline V gives CDR1 MNHEY, CDR2 SMNVEV (reference sequence). The CDR3 runs to 11 residues. The CDR3 region has the DNA TGTGCCAGCAATGGTGGGCGCGAGCAGTACTTC. Protein: CASNGGREQYF.

V is TRBV5-4 and J is TRBJ2-1, with 7 bases that match TRBD2. The CDR3 consists of 14 residues. J gave up 6 bases and V 4 bases, and 7 bases lay outside the gene matches. Germline-derived CDR1 and CDR2 are SGHNT and YYREEE (reference sequence). The CDR3 loop is CASSIPLAANEQFF. The DNA for the CDR3 is TGTGCCAGCAGCATCCCGCTAGCGGCCAATGAGCAGTTCTTC.

V usage is TRBV5-1 and J usage is TRBJ2-1, with D possibly being TRBD1 (6 bases). Germline assignment: CDR1 SGHRS and CDR2 YFSETQ. Trimming cost V 3 bases and J 6 bases, with 10 bases left between them. This CDR3 comprises 13 residues. The chain's CDR3 is CASSSRGRNEQFF. DNA of the CDR3: TGCGCCAGCAGCTCCAGGGGACGCAATGAGCAGTTCTTC.

This clone appeared a single time. J is TRBJ2-1 and V is TRBV5-1; 8 nucleotides agree with TRBD1. The V and J ends lost 1 base and 0 bases, in that order; junction bases with no gene match: 0. This CDR3 comprises 15 residues. Germline V gene sequence: CDR1 SGHRS, CDR2 YFSETQ. CDR3 region: CASSLTGGSYNEQFF. For the CDR3, the DNA is TGCGCCAGCAGCTTGACAGGGGGCTCCTACAATGAGCAGTTCTTC.

The V gene is TRBV7-8, the J gene TRBJ2-1; perhaps TRBD2 as D (5 bases). Germline V gives CDR1 SGHVS, CDR2 FQNEAQ. The CDR3 spans 12 residues. With 6 bases removed from V and 10 bases from J, the gap between germline ends came to 13 bases. CDR3 DNA sequence: TGTGCCAGCAGGGAGGATGGAATGGAGCAGTTCTTC. Its protein product is CASREDGMEQFF.

V gene TRBV5-8 combines with J gene TRBJ2-3; 7 positions agree with TRBD2. The trim removed 0 bases at V and 1 base at J, leaving 8 bases unmatched. The length of the CDR3 is 17 residues. Germline V gene data show CDR1 as SGHTS and CDR2 as YDEGEE. The CDR3: CASSLDLAVWRTDTQYF. The CDR3 nucleotides are TGTGCCAGCAGCTTGGACCTAGCGGTGTGGCGCACAGATACGCAGTATTTT.